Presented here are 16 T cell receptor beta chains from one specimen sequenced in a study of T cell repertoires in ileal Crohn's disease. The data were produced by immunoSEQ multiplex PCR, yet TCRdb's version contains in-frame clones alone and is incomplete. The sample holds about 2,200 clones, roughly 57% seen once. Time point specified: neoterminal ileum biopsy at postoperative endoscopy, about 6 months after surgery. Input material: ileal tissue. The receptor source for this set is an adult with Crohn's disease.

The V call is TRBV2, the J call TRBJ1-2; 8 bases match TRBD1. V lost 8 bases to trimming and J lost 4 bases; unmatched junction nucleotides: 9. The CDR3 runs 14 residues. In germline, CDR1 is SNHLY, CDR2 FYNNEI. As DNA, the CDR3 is TGTGCCAGCCGCTTCCAGGGGGCTTCCTATGGCTACACCTTC. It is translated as CASRFQGASYGYTF. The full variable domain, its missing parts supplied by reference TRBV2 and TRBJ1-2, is EPEVTQTPSHQVTQMGQEVILRCVPISNHLYFYWYRQILGQKVEFLVSFYNNEISEKSEIFDDQFSVERPDGSNFTLKIRSTKLEDSAMYFCASRFQGASYGYTFGSGTRLTVV.

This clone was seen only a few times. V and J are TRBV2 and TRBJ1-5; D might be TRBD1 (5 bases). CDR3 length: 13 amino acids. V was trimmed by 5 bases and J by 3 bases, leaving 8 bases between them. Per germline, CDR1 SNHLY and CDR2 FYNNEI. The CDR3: CASSRQLNQPQHF. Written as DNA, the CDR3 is TGTGCCAGCAGTCGACAGCTCAATCAGCCCCAGCATTTT.

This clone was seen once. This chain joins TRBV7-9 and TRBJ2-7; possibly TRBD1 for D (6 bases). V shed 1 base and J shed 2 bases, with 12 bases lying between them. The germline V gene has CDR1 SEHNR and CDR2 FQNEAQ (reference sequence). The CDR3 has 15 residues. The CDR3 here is CASSLEAGAAYEQYF. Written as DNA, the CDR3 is TGTGCCAGCAGCTTAGAGGCAGGGGCAGCCTACGAGCAGTACTTC.

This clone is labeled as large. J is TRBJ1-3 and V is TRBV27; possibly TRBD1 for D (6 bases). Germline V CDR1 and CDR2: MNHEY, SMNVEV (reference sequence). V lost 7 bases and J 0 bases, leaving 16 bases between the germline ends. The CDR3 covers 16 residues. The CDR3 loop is CASTTEGVHSGNTIYF. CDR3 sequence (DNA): TGTGCCAGCACCACCGAGGGGGTTCACTCTGGAAACACCATATATTTT.

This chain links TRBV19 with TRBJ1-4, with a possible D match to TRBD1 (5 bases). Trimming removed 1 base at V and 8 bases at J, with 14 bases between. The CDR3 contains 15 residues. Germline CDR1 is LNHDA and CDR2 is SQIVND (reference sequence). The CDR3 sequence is CASSIVGQGGEKLFF. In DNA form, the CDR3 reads TGTGCCAGTAGTATAGTTGGGCAGGGTGGCGAAAAACTGTTTTTT.

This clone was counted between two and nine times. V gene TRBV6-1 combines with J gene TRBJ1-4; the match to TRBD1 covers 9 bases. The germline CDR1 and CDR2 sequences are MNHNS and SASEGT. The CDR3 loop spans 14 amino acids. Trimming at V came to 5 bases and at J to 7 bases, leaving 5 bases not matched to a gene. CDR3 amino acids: CASSRDRASEKLFF. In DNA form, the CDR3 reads TGTGCCAGCAGTAGGGACAGGGCTAGTGAAAAACTGTTTTTT.

CDR3 sequence (DNA): TGTGCCAGCAGCTTGGTAGCAGATACGCAGTATTTT. It translates to CASSLVADTQYF. The V and J genes are TRBV5-6 and TRBJ2-3; D gene unclear. The CDR3 is 12 amino acids. V gave up 0 bases and J gave up 4 bases, with 3 bases separating them. Per germline, CDR1 SGHDT and CDR2 YYEEEE.

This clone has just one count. The CDR3 coding sequence is TGTGCCAGCACCCCAGGGGGACCGTCCTATGGCTACACCTTC. Translated: CASTPGGPSYGYTF. The rearrangement uses TRBV28 and TRBJ1-2; 7 nucleotides match TRBD1. The CDR3 is made up of 14 amino acids. The V gene's germline CDR1 is MDHEN and CDR2 SYDVKM. The V gene end was trimmed by 7 bases and the J gene end by 4 bases; junction bases not matched to a gene: 9.

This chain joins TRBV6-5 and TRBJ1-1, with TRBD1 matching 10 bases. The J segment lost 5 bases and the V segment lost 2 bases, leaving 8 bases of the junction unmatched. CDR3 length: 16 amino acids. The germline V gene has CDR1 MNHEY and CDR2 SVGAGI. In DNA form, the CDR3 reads TGTGCCAGCAGTTACAATCGGGGGACAGGGGATACTGAAGCTTTCTTT. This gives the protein CASSYNRGTGDTEAFF.

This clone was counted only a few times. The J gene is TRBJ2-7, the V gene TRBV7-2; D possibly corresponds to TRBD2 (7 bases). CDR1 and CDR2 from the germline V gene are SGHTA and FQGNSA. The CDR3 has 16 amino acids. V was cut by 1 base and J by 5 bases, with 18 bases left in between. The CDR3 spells CASSLDGGQGGDEQYF. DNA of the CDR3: TGTGCCAGCAGCTTAGATGGGGGCCAGGGAGGGGACGAGCAGTACTTC.

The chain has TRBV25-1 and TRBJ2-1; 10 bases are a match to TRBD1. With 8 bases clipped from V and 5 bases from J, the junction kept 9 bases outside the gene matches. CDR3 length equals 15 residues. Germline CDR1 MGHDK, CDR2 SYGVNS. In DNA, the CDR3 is TGTGCCAGCGTAACCGGGACAGGGGCCAACAATGAGCAGTTCTTC. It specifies CASVTGTGANNEQFF.

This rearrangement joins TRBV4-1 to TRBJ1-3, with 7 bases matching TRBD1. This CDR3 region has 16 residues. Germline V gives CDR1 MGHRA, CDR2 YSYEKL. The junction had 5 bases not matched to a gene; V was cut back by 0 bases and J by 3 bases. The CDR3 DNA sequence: TGCGCCAGCAGCCAAGAGAGAGGGGGCGTTGGAAACACCATATATTTT. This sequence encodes CASSQERGGVGNTIYF.

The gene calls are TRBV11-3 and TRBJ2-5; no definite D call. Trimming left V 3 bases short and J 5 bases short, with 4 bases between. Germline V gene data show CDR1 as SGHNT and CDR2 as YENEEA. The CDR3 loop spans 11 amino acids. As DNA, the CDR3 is TGTGCCAGCAGCTTTCTGGAGACCCAGTACTTC. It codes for CASSFLETQYF.

The CDR3 DNA reads TGCGCCAGCAGCTTGGTGGCAGGCGGGGGGTACGAGCAGTACTTC. Translation gives CASSLVAGGGYEQYF. The V call is TRBV5-1, the J call TRBJ2-7; 8 nucleotides agree with TRBD2. The CDR3 spans 15 residues. With 0 bases clipped from V and 4 bases from J, the junction kept 6 bases outside the gene matches. Germline V gene lookup returns CDR1 SGHRS and CDR2 YFSETQ.

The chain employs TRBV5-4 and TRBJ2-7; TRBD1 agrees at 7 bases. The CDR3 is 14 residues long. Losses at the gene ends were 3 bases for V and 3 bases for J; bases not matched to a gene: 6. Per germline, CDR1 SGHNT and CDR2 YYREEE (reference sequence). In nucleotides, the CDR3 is TGTGCCAGCAGCTCGAGGGGGCGGATCTACGAGCAGTACTTC. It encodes CASSSRGRIYEQYF. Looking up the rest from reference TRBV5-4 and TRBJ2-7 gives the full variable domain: ETGVTQSPTHLIKTRGQQVTLRCSSQSGHNTVSWYQQALGQGPQFIFQYYREEENGRGNFPPRFSGLQFPNYSSELNVNALELDDSALYLCASSSRGRIYEQYFGPGTRLTVT.

The CDR3 region is CAWSARGARGNTIYF. CDR3 bases: TGTGCCTGGAGTGCACGGGGTGCGCGTGGAAACACCATATATTTT. The rearrangement joins TRBV30 to TRBJ1-3; D gene ambiguous. The germline V gene has CDR1 GTSNPN and CDR2 SVGIG (reference sequence). This CDR3 has 15 amino acids. The V and J ends lost 1 base and 3 bases respectively, with 13 bases between them.